This entry concerns a single TCR beta chain. Its antigen is unknown. CDR3 length: 15 residues. With 1 base removed from V and 1 base from J, the gap between germline ends came to 11 bases. Germline CDR1 and CDR2: SNHLY and FYNNEI. This record comes from a study of cytomegalovirus exposure and HLA in healthy donors. About the research overall: Later, an analysis reported that the 95 to 150 validation repertoires had used the same platform as the approximately 670 first-cohort repertoires.

Study-wide results and limits: It was reported that the classifier diagnosed cytomegalovirus status with high specificity and sensitivity in both the original and validation cohorts.

The repertoire was sequenced with immunoSEQ multiplex PCR; TCRdb's copy has only in-frame clones and lacks some. The sample includes over 110,000 clones, around 84% seen only once; the top ten take 8.5% to 9.5%. This receptor was taken from a man aged 18-30 years in good health and CMV-seropositive. Sequenced: PBMCs. The rearrangement joins TRBV2 to TRBJ2-7; D perhaps matches TRBD1 (7 bases). This CDR3 reads CASSEGSGGSYEQYF. CDR3 bases: TGTGCCAGCAGTGAAGGGTCAGGGGGGTCCTACGAGCAGTACTTC. The full variable domain, completed using reference TRBV2 and TRBJ2-7, is EPEVTQTPSHQVTQMGQEVILRCVPISNHLYFYWYRQILGQKVEFLVSFYNNEISEKSEIFDDQFSVERPDGSNFTLKIRSTKLEDSAMYFCASSEGSGGSYEQYFGPGTRLTVT.